A single sample gave rise to the 11 T cell receptor beta chains below, sequenced in a study of cytomegalovirus exposure and HLA in healthy donors. The study ran its PCR with 60 Vbeta and 13 Jbeta primers. Clones were sequenced by immunoSEQ multiplex PCR, and TCRdb holds only the in-frame ones, with some missing. Of 200,000 to 250,000 clones in the sample, 83% were seen once. The material sequenced was PBMCs. The receptor set was obtained from a girl between 5 and 17 years old in good health and CMV-seronegative.

This chain uses TRBV5-1 with TRBJ2-7; D might be TRBD2 (5 bases). This CDR3 spans 15 amino acids. CDR1 SGHRS and CDR2 YFSETQ come from the germline V gene. The ends were cut back, 0 bases at V and 0 bases at J, with 10 bases in the middle. DNA for the CDR3: TGCGCCAGCAGCTTGGATAGCGCCTACTCCTACGAGCAGTACTTC. Its translation: CASSLDSAYSYEQYF.

Comments on this clone: Within the sample, other DNA sequences also encode this same CDR3. The chain is built from TRBV7-9 and TRBJ1-1; TRBD1 matches 9 bases. Germline assignment: CDR1 SEHNR and CDR2 FQNEAQ (reference sequence). CDR3 length: 16 residues. The ends lost 5 bases at V and 5 bases at J; junction bases unmatched: 12. The CDR3 protein is CASSPLGDRDGTEAFF. The CDR3 bases are TGTGCCAGCAGCCCCCTGGGGGACAGGGATGGAACTGAAGCTTTCTTT.

The chain combines TRBV2 with TRBJ1-1; weak D call: TRBD1 (5 bases). V was shortened by 3 bases and J by 5 bases, with 16 bases between the two germline ends. CDR1 and CDR2 (germline): SNHLY, FYNNEI. This CDR3 contains 15 residues. The CDR3 region has the DNA TGTGCCAGCAGTGACATGGGAAGGGGAGGGACTGAAGCTTTCTTT. This gives the protein CASSDMGRGGTEAFF.

This clone is a singleton in its sample. This sequence joins TRBV29-1 and TRBJ2-5; 8 nucleotides match TRBD2. The J call may be in error: the DNA end matches TRBJ2-7 better. CDR1 and CDR2 (germline): SQVTM, ANQGSEA. The CDR3 extends over 13 amino acids. This CDR3 reads CSAGREGAYEQYF. CDR3 DNA: TGCAGCGCAGGACGGGAGGGGGCCTACGAGCAGTACTTC.

In its sample, this clone was seen a few times. The J gene is TRBJ2-7, the V gene TRBV4-3; 9 bases match TRBD2. Germline CDR1 is LGHNA and CDR2 is YSLEER. V trimming: 0 bases; J trimming: 4 bases; junction bases outside the gene matches: 4. This CDR3 spans 15 amino acids. CDR3 residues: CASSQERGGTYEQYF. The CDR3 DNA follows: TGCGCCAGCAGCCAAGAGCGGGGGGGTACGTACGAGCAGTACTTC.

The chain uses TRBV7-2 and TRBJ1-2; the match to TRBD1 covers 11 bases. The CDR3 extends over 14 amino acids. CDR1 and CDR2 from the germline V gene are SGHTA and FQGNSA. Trimming removed 6 bases from V and 4 bases from J; junction bases left unmatched: 4. The CDR3 spells CASRSGTGGYGYTF. The CDR3 DNA reads TGTGCCAGCAGATCCGGGACAGGGGGCTATGGCTACACCTTC.

The J gene is TRBJ2-3, the V gene TRBV21-1; the D call in the table, TRBD2, was not verified against the DNA. TRBV21-1 is described as a pseudogene. The CDR3 totals 17 residues. The CDR3 spells CASSKGGQRGLLNTQYF. CDR3 in DNA: TGTGCCAGCAGCAAAGGAGGTCAGCGGGGCCTTCTGAATACGCAGTATTTT.

The chain recombines TRBV5-1 with TRBJ1-1; no definite D call. This CDR3 has 15 amino acids. The germline V gene has CDR1 SGHRS and CDR2 YFSETQ. Trimming left V 0 bases short and J 1 base short, with 10 bases between. CDR3 residues: CASSLGALRNTEAFF. CDR3 in DNA: TGCGCCAGCAGCTTGGGGGCGCTCCGGAACACTGAAGCTTTCTTT.

This clone was counted once. This chain uses TRBV27 with TRBJ2-3, with D perhaps TRBD2 (5 bases). In germline, CDR1 is MNHEY, CDR2 SMNVEV (reference sequence). CDR3 size: 13 residues. Between the trimmed V and J ends, which lost 5 bases and 10 bases, there was a span of 16 bases. CDR3 coding DNA: TGTGCCAGCAGTCCCTACACTAGGGCGCCGCAGTATTTT. It yields the protein CASSPYTRAPQYF.

The CDR3 protein is CASSLDREETQYF. DNA for the CDR3: TGTGCCAGCAGTCTTGACAGAGAAGAGACCCAGTACTTC. The V and J genes are TRBV7-3 and TRBJ2-5, with TRBD1 as a possible D gene (5 bases). The CDR3 spans 13 residues. The V end lost 6 bases, the J end lost 3 bases, and 11 bases lay between the germline ends. CDR1 and CDR2 from the germline V gene are SGHTA and FQGTGA.

The CDR3 reads CAWIPGTGSSSYNSPLHF. The CDR3 DNA sequence: TGTGCCTGGATTCCCGGGACAGGGTCGAGCTCCTATAATTCACCCCTCCACTTT. This chain uses TRBV30 with TRBJ1-6; 9 bases agree with TRBD1. Losses at the gene ends were 4 bases for V and 0 bases for J; bases not matched to a gene: 10. CDR3 length: 18 amino acids. Germline lookup yields CDR1 GTSNPN and CDR2 SVGIG (reference sequence).